The subject of this entry is one T cell receptor beta chain. Its antigen is currently unknown. The sample comes from a study of blood T cells in healthy people across ages. Overall study results and limits: TCR beta diversity was tightly associated with the proportion of naive T cells.

It was with a sample-barcoded 5' primer and a J-beta primer mix that a second PCR of roughly 6 to 11 cycles was run. MiXCR was run by TCRdb on the 5' RACE reads, yielding one entry per CDR3 protein. Seen here are around 800,000 distinct CDR3 sequences, roughly 25% observed once, and the top ten hold around 3%. This CDR3 is 11 amino acids long. Per the germline V gene, CDR1 is GTSNPN and CDR2 is SVGIG (reference sequence). This sample also belongs to another study, concerning T cells of mothers and their children. From that report: Per mother, over 8 million TCR beta CDR3 reads were obtained; per child, about 3.3 million. Related mother-child pairs shared slightly more overlap than unrelated pairs, but the difference was non-significant.

The specimen was blood. This chain connects TRBV30 to TRBJ1-1; D unresolved. The sequence was collected from a boy between 10 and 17 years old in good health. DNA for the CDR3: TGTGCGAAAATTTTGAACACTGAAGCTTTCTTT. Translation: CAKILNTEAFF.